The TCR beta chain under discussion was sequenced for a study of cytomegalovirus exposure and HLA in healthy donors. General study results and limits: Prior analysis indicated that the majority of TCR beta V segments exhibited productivity approximately 87% or approximately 30% of the time. In a later analysis, productive TCRs from donors in an Asian-associated ancestry cluster reportedly carried fewer N-insertions than the cohort mean. 16,951 TCR beta sequences were associated with HLA alleles at 0.05 false discovery rate in a later analysis.

Notes on this clone: Its matching antigen is unknown.

Germline assignment: CDR1 SQVTM and CDR2 ANQGSEA. J lost 3 bases, V lost 4 bases, and 10 bases had no gene match. The CDR3 runs to 16 residues. This PCR relied on a set of 60 Vbeta primers and 13 Jbeta primers. The assay was immunoSEQ multiplex PCR, and TCRdb's table has in-frame clones only and misses some. The sample holds under 200,000 clones, 75% to 90% seen once. Sequencing input: PBMCs. The chain combines TRBV29-1 with TRBJ2-2; 8 positions match TRBD2. The TCR was taken from a woman under 30 in good health and CMV-seronegative. CDR3 loop: CSVVGSGETDTGELFF. The CDR3 nucleotides read TGCAGCGTTGTGGGTAGCGGGGAAACGGACACCGGGGAGCTGTTTTTT.